One and the same sample provided the 11 T cell receptor beta chains below, sequenced in a study of sequential checkpoint blockade in melanoma. The sample's treatment: randomized to nivolumab then ipilimumab (arm A) or the reverse (arm B). TCRdb's copy holds only in-frame clones and misses some; the assay was immunoSEQ multiplex PCR. The table includes approximately 21,000 clones, 75% to 85% detected once. Sequences were derived from CD8+ T cells sorted from blood (inferred from file names), sampled from a patient given nivolumab and ipilimumab in sequence. The origin of the receptors is a human donor with melanoma.

The chain has TRBV13 and TRBJ1-2; possibly TRBD1 for D (5 bases). The CDR3 is 16 residues long. V shed 5 bases and J shed 2 bases, with 18 bases lying between them. The V gene's germline CDR1 is PRHDT and CDR2 FYEKMQ (reference sequence). The DNA for the CDR3 is TGTGCCAGCAGCGGCCTCGCTGGGGCGGAGAACTATGGCTACACCTTC. Protein product: CASSGLAGAENYGYTF.

This chain connects TRBV11-2 to TRBJ2-7, with 8 bases that match TRBD1. The CDR3 sequence is 16 residues long. Germline V gene lookup returns CDR1 SGHAT and CDR2 FQNNGV. The V gene end was trimmed by 4 bases and the J gene end by 1 base; junction bases not matched to a gene: 9. The CDR3 sequence is CASSSSRGPDSYEQYF. CDR3 DNA: TGTGCCAGCAGCTCCTCCAGGGGGCCGGATTCCTACGAGCAGTACTTC.

The rearrangement links TRBV2 to TRBJ2-7, with D tentatively TRBD2 (6 bases). Germline CDR1 SNHLY, CDR2 FYNNEI. CDR3 size: 14 residues. V dropped 2 bases and J dropped 2 bases, with 10 bases sitting between them. The CDR3 nucleotides read TGTGCCAGCAGTGAAACTAGCCCCACCTACGAGCAGTACTTC. Encoded protein: CASSETSPTYEQYF. The variable domain in full, with the rest retrieved from reference TRBV2 and TRBJ2-7, is EPEVTQTPSHQVTQMGQEVILRCVPISNHLYFYWYRQILGQKVEFLVSFYNNEISEKSEIFDDQFSVERPDGSNFTLKIRSTKLEDSAMYFCASSETSPTYEQYFGPGTRLTVT.

For the CDR3, the DNA is TGTGCCAGCAAGTACTCCAGGGAAGAGTCCTACGAGCAGTACTTC. It codes for CASKYSREESYEQYF. The V call is TRBV6-6, the J call TRBJ2-7; a possible D gene is TRBD1 (5 bases). The CDR3 is made up of 15 amino acids. CDR1 and CDR2 (germline): MNHNY, SVGAGI (reference sequence). V gave up 7 bases and J gave up 1 base, with 17 bases separating them.

The chain uses TRBV7-8 and TRBJ2-7, with 12 bases aligning to TRBD2. V gave up 1 base and J gave up 3 bases; unmatched junction bases: 7. This CDR3 is 17 amino acids long. The V gene's germline CDR1 is SGHVS and CDR2 FQNEAQ. The CDR3 protein is CASSLGPLAGGGYEQYF. CDR3 nucleotide sequence: TGTGCCAGCAGCTTAGGACCGCTAGCGGGAGGGGGCTACGAGCAGTACTTC.

The chain uses TRBV28 and TRBJ1-1; D might be TRBD1 (5 bases). CDR1 is MDHEN, CDR2 SYDVKM, per germline. The germline V and J ends were trimmed by 0 bases and 1 base, with 9 bases remaining between them. The CDR3 runs to 15 residues. The CDR3 DNA sequence: TGTGCCAGCAGTTTATGGCGGGGGGGGAACACTGAAGCTTTCTTT. Its translation is CASSLWRGGNTEAFF.

The chain is built from TRBV27 and TRBJ2-2; 8 nucleotides match TRBD1. J gave up 6 bases and V 4 bases, and 7 bases lay outside the gene matches. This CDR3 has 15 amino acids. Germline V gene lookup returns CDR1 MNHEY and CDR2 SMNVEV (reference sequence). The CDR3 loop reads CASSWGQEVPGELFF. CDR3 DNA sequence: TGTGCCAGCAGTTGGGGACAGGAAGTCCCCGGGGAGCTGTTTTTT.

This clone appeared once. The gene calls are TRBV7-9 and TRBJ1-1; D not resolved. This CDR3 is 12 amino acids long. The ends were cut back, 6 bases at V and 3 bases at J, with 8 bases in the middle. Germline V lookup: CDR1 SEHNR, CDR2 FQNEAQ (reference sequence). CDR3: CASSRGDTEAFF. The CDR3 nucleotides are TGTGCCAGCAGTCGAGGTGACACTGAAGCTTTCTTT.

The chain is built from TRBV10-3 and TRBJ1-1; 7 bases fit TRBD1. V dropped 3 bases and J dropped 1; count of bases not matched to a gene: 5. The CDR3 sequence is 15 residues long. In germline, CDR1 is ENHRY, CDR2 SYGVKD. CDR3 coding DNA: TGTGCCATCAGTGACTCGACAGGGAGGAACACTGAAGCTTTCTTT. Translated: CAISDSTGRNTEAFF.

V gene TRBV28 combines with J gene TRBJ1-5, with D possibly TRBD1 on 5 matching bases. The CDR3 extends over 14 amino acids. V lost 3 bases and J lost 1, with 7 bases in between. CDR1 is MDHEN and CDR2 is SYDVKM in the germline V gene. CDR3 region: CASSFRGSNQPQHF. The CDR3 DNA follows: TGTGCCAGCAGTTTCCGGGGGAGCAATCAGCCCCAGCATTTT.

The chain is built from TRBV19 and TRBJ1-2, with D unclear. CDR1 is LNHDA, CDR2 SQIVND, per germline (reference sequence). The CDR3 loop spans 13 amino acids. The V and J ends lost 7 bases and 3 bases respectively, with 12 bases between them. CDR3 DNA sequence: TGTGCCAGTACTCCCTCCTATGACTATGGCTACACCTTC. Translating gives CASTPSYDYGYTF.